This T cell receptor beta chain comes out of a study of blood T cell repertoires in COVID-19. The CDR3 is made up of 15 amino acids. CDR1 is LNHDA, CDR2 SQIVND, per germline (reference sequence). V dropped 5 bases and J dropped 7 bases, with 18 bases sitting between them. Only in-frame clones appear in the TCRdb table, and some are missing; sequencing was by immunoSEQ multiplex PCR. The table lists roughly 140,000 clones, 88% of them singletons, with 1.2% in the top ten. This sequence originates from a woman aged 30 to 39 with acute COVID-19. Sequences were obtained from PBMCs or T cells enriched from blood (not recorded which). The chain joins TRBV19 to TRBJ1-5, with unresolved D. CDR3 protein: CASSPRLFPGQPQHF. The CDR3 DNA sequence: TGTGCCAGTAGTCCCCGGCTCTTCCCAGGACAGCCCCAGCATTTT. The full variable domain, completed using reference TRBV19 and TRBJ1-5, is DGGITQSPKYLFRKEGQNVTLSCEQNLNHDAMYWYRQDPGQGLRLIYYSQIVNDFQKGDIAEGYSVSREKKESFPLTVTSAQKNPTAFYLCASSPRLFPGQPQHFGDGTRLSIL.